The clone carrying this T cell receptor beta chain was recorded at least ten times. What it binds is unknown. Unique molecular identifiers (one per individual cDNA molecule) were attached. TCRdb independently ran MiXCR on the 5' RACE reads; one entry per CDR3 protein. Of roughly 100,000 distinct CDR3 sequences listed, over 10% are singletons. The germline gives CDR1 MNHEY, CDR2 SVGAGI. The CDR3 spans 13 residues. V was clipped by 0 bases and J by 9 bases, with 9 bases between them. The sample originates from a study of early T cells in non-severe SARS-CoV-2 infection. Overall study context: Sequenced bulk RNA came from whole blood that was unsorted, and chains were unpaired. Study-level results: Anti-spike CD8 responses were favored in VDJdb matching, and private and CD4 specificities were missed.

Material for sequencing was whole blood. The rearrangement joins TRBV6-5 to TRBJ2-1, with D tentatively TRBD2 (5 bases). The sequence derives from an adult who was a healthcare worker with PCR-confirmed SARS-CoV-2 infection or an uninfected control (not recorded which). The CDR3 bases are TGTGCCAGCAGTTACTCCCCTAGCAGTGAGCAGTTCTTC. Translation: CASSYSPSSEQFF.